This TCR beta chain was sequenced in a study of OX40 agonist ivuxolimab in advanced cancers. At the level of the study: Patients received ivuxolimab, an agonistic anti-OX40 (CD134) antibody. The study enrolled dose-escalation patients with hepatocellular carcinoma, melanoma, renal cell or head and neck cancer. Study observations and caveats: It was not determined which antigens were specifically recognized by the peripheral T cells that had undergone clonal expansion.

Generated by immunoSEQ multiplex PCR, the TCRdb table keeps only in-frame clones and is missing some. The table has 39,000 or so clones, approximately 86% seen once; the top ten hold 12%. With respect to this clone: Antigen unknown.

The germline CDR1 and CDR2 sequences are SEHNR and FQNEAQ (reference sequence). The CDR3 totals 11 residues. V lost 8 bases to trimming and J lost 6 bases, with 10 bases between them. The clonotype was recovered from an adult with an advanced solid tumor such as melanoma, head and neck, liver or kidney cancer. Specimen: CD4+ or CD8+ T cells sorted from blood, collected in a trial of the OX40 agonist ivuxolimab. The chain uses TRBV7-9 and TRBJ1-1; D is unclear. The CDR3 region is CASGSWPEAFF. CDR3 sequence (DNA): TGTGCCAGCGGGTCCTGGCCTGAAGCTTTCTTT. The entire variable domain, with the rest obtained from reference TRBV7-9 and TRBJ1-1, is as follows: DTGVSQNPRHKITKRGQNVTFRCDPISEHNRLYWYRQTLGQGPEFLTYFQNEAQLEKSRLLSDRFSAERPKGSFSTLEIQRTEQGDSAMYLCASGSWPEAFFGQGTRLTVV.